This TCR beta chain was recorded in a study of shared clonotypes between healthy human individuals. The input for sorted-subset replicate PCRs was about 210 ng DNA, approximately 30,000 T cell genomes. The data were produced by immunoSEQ multiplex PCR, yet TCRdb's version contains in-frame clones alone and is incomplete. The data hold about 1.1 million clones, with about four fifths observed a single time. Overall study findings and caveats: Relative to their counterparts shared across all four donors, non-shared clonotypes exhibited diminished generation probabilities.

Donors had no recently reported acute infections or vaccinations and were HIV-negative. A split of CD4+ cells into CD45RA+ naive and CD45RA-negative memory subsets was performed. A remark on this clone: Its antigen is not identified.

Trimming removed 1 base at V and 5 bases at J, with 11 bases between. CDR3 length: 14 amino acids. The V gene's germline CDR1 is SGHDN and CDR2 FVKESK. The source is a young man in good health. Some clones in this sample may be carry-over from other donors' samples. The sample was memory CD4+ T cells from PBMCs. Subset: CD45RA-negative fraction. This chain connects TRBV14 to TRBJ1-2; D is ambiguous. The CDR3 region has the DNA TGTGCCAGCAGCCAAGCGCTCCCGGCATATGGCTACACCTTC. Its protein is CASSQALPAYGYTF.